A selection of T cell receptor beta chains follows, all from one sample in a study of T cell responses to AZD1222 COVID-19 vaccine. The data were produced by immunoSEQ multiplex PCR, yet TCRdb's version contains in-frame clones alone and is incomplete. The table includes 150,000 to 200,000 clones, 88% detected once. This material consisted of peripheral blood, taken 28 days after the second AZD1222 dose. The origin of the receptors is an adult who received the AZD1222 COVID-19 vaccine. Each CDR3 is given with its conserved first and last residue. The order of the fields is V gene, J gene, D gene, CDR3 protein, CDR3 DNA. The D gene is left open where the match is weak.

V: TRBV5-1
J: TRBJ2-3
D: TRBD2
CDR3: CASSLEGTSGSTDTQYF
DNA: TGCGCCAGCAGCTTGGAGGGGACTAGCGGTAGCACAGATACGCAGTATTTT

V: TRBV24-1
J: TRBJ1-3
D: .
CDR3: CAAGAGNTIYF
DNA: TGTGCCGCTGGGGCTGGAAACACCATATATTTT

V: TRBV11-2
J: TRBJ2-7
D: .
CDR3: CASSLRGRSGEQYF
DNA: TGTGCCAGCAGCTTACGGGGGCGCTCGGGGGAGCAGTACTTC

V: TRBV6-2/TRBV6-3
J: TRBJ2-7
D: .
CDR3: CASSLTPDSYEQYF
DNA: TGTGCCAGCAGTTTGACACCCGACTCCTACGAGCAGTACTTC

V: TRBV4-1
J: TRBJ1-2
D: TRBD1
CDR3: CASSPPGGNGYTF
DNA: TGCGCCAGCAGCCCCCCAGGGGGGAATGGCTACACCTTC

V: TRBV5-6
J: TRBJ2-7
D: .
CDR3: CASSFSGTSEQYF
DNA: TGTGCCAGCAGCTTCTCTGGGACCAGCGAGCAGTACTTC

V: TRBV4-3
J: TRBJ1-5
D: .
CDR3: CASSQDRWQPQHF
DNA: TGCGCCAGCAGCCAAGATCGATGGCAGCCCCAGCATTTT

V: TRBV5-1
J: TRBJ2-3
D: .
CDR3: CASSPRLITDTQYF
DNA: TGCGCCAGCAGCCCGCGACTGATCACAGATACGCAGTATTTT

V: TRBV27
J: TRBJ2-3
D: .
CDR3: CASPGTSTDTQYF
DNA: TGTGCCAGCCCCGGAACTAGCACAGATACGCAGTATTTT

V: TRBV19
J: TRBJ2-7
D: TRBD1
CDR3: CASSIAQGAYGEQYF
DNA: TGTGCCAGTAGTATAGCCCAGGGGGCCTACGGCGAGCAGTACTTC

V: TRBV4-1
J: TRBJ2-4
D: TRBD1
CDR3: CASSLGQGLGGFQYF
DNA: TGCGCCAGCAGCCTGGGACAGGGTTTGGGTGGCTTTCAGTACTTC

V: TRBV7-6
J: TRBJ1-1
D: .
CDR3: CASSATVNTEAFF
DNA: TGTGCCAGCAGCGCGACAGTGAACACTGAAGCTTTCTTT

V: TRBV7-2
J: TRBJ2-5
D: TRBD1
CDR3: CASSLGTGGPQYF
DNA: TGTGCCAGCAGCTTAGGGACAGGGGGGCCCCAGTACTTC

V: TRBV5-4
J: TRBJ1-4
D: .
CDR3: CASSSDRYREKLFF
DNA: TGTGCCAGCAGCTCGGATCGCTATCGGGAAAAACTGTTTTTT

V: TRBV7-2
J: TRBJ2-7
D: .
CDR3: CASSSFGDEQYF
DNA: TGTGCCAGCAGCTCGTTCGGGGACGAGCAGTACTTC

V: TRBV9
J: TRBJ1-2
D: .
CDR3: CASSPEGGPTNYGYTF
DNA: TGTGCCAGCAGCCCAGAGGGGGGACCGACTAACTATGGCTACACCTTC